This note documents a single T cell receptor beta chain sequence. Its target is not known. Trimming cost V 2 bases and J 12 bases; bases outside gene matches: 1. The CDR3 contains 10 residues. From germline, CDR1 is SNHLY and CDR2 FYNNEI. It was with 60 Vbeta and 13 Jbeta primers that the PCR ran. This table comes from immunoSEQ multiplex PCR, and its TCRdb copy is limited to in-frame clones, with some not included. This sample has 90,000 to 140,000 clones, with roughly 76% found just once. These data are taken from a study of cytomegalovirus exposure and HLA in healthy donors. Overall study results and limits: In a later analysis, most CMV-associated TCR beta chains appeared HLA-restricted.

The clonotype originates from a man aged 30-40 years in good health and CMV-seropositive. The V call is TRBV2, the J call TRBJ2-7; TRBD1 agrees at 7 bases. Specimen: PBMCs. DNA for the CDR3: TGTGCCAGCAGTGAAAACAGGGGGTACTTC. Translating gives CASSENRGYF.